What follows are 7 T cell receptor beta chains derived from one specimen sequenced in a study of blood T cell repertoires in COVID-19. TCRdb keeps only in-frame clones here, not all; method: immunoSEQ multiplex PCR. In the table there are around 60,000 clones, roughly 83% of which are singletons. The sample consisted of peripheral blood. The receptors were gathered from a man in his forties or fifties with COVID-19, enrolled during active disease.

The rearrangement uses TRBV28 and TRBJ1-5; TRBD1 matches 8 bases. V was pared by 4 bases and J by 1 base, with 9 bases of the junction left unmatched. Germline V gene lookup returns CDR1 MDHEN and CDR2 SYDVKM. The length of the CDR3 is 17 residues. This CDR3 is CASSWPRTGMSNQPQHF. DNA for the CDR3: TGTGCCAGCAGTTGGCCCAGGACAGGGATGAGCAATCAGCCCCAGCATTTT.

The V call is TRBV3-1 (or the pseudogene TRBV3-2), the J call TRBJ1-2; 8 nucleotides agree with TRBD1. CDR1 and CDR2 (germline): LGHDT, YNNKEL (reference sequence). The V gene end was trimmed by 3 bases and the J gene end by 4 bases; junction bases not matched to a gene: 4. This CDR3 is 14 amino acids long. Here the CDR3 reads CASSQGTGGYGYTF. In DNA, the CDR3 is TGTGCCAGCAGCCAGGGTACAGGGGGCTATGGCTACACCTTC.

This clone was detected only once. This chain connects TRBV7-9 to TRBJ2-3; TRBD1 aligns across 9 bases. Trimming cost V 6 bases and J 3 bases; bases outside gene matches: 7. The CDR3 is 15 residues long. Germline V gene data show CDR1 as SEHNR and CDR2 as FQNEAQ (reference sequence). CDR3 sequence reads: CASSFLQGATDTQYF. CDR3 sequence (DNA): TGTGCCAGCAGTTTTCTACAGGGGGCGACAGATACGCAGTATTTT. The whole variable domain, filled in from reference TRBV7-9 and TRBJ2-3, reads DTGVSQNPRHKITKRGQNVTFRCDPISEHNRLYWYRQTLGQGPEFLTYFQNEAQLEKSRLLSDRFSAERPKGSFSTLEIQRTEQGDSAMYLCASSFLQGATDTQYFGPGTRLTVL.

This clone showed up just a few times. The chain uses TRBV7-2 and TRBJ1-6, with D perhaps matching TRBD1 (6 bases). With 7 bases removed from V and 7 bases from J, the gap between germline ends came to 14 bases. This CDR3 comprises 14 residues. CDR1 and CDR2 from the germline V gene are SGHTA and FQGNSA. The CDR3 DNA is TGTGCCAGCATCCTATCAGGGGCCAATTCACCCCTCCACTTT. This translates into CASILSGANSPLHF.

This clone was observed a single time. The gene calls are TRBV28 and TRBJ1-5, with TRBD1 as a possible D gene (5 bases). CDR3 length equals 15 residues. Trimming stripped 3 bases from V and 7 bases from J, with 16 bases between. The germline V gene encodes CDR1 MDHEN and CDR2 SYDVKM. The CDR3 DNA follows: TGTGCCAGCAGTTTGGGGCAGGGAGGGCGCCAGCCCCAGCATTTT. This encodes CASSLGQGGRQPQHF.

This clone was counted only a few times. The chain employs TRBV10-3 and TRBJ1-6; 7 bases are shared with TRBD1. There are 15 residues in the CDR3. CDR1 and CDR2 (germline): ENHRY, SYGVKD. The V and J ends lost 4 bases and 7 bases, in that order; junction bases with no gene match: 7. CDR3 in DNA: TGTGCCATCAGTGGAACGGGACAGACCAATTCACCCCTCCACTTT. This translates into CAISGTGQTNSPLHF.

The chain has TRBV5-1 and TRBJ2-1; 12 bases map to TRBD2. The CDR3 extends over 16 amino acids. CDR1 is SGHRS, CDR2 YFSETQ, per germline. V gave up 3 bases and J gave up 14 bases; unmatched junction bases: 15. The chain's CDR3 is CASSSQFTSGRSKKFF. The CDR3 DNA reads as TGCGCCAGCAGCTCCCAATTTACTAGCGGGAGGTCGAAGAAGTTCTTC.